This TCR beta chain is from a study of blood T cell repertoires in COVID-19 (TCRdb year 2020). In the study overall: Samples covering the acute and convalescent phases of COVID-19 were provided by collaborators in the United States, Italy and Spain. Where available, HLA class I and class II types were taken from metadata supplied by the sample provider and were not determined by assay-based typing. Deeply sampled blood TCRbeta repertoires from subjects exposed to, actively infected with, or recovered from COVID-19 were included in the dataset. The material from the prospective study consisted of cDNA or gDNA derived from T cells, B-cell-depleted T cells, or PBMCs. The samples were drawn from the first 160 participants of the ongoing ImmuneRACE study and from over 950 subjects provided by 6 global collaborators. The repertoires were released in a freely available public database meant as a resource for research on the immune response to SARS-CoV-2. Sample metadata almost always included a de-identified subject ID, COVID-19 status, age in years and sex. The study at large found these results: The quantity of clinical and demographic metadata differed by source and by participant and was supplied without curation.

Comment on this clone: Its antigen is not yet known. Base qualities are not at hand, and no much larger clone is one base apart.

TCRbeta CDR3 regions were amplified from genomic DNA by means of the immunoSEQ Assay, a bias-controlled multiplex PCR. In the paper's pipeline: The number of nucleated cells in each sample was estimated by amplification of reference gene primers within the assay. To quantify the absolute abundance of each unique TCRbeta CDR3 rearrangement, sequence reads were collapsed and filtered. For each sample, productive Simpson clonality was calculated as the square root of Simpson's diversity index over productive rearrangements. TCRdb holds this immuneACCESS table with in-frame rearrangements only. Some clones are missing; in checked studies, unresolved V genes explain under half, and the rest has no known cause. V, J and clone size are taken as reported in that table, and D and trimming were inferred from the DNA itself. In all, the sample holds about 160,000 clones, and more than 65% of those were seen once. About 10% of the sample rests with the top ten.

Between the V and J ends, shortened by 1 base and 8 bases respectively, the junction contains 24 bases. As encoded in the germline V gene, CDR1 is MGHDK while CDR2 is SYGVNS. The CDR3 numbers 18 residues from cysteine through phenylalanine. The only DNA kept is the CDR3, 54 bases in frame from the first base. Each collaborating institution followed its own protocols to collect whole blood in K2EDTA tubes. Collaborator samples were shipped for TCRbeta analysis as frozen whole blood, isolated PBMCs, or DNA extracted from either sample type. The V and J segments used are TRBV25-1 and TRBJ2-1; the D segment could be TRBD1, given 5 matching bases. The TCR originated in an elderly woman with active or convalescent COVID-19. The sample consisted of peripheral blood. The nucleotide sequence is TGTGCCAGCAGTGAATGTCGGCACAGGACAATATTTTGCGATGAGCAGTTCTTC. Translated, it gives CASSECRHRTIFCDEQFF.